This T cell receptor (beta chain) was sequenced for a study of T cell responses to AZD1222 COVID-19 vaccine. Clones were sequenced by immunoSEQ multiplex PCR, and TCRdb holds only the in-frame ones, with some missing. The sample records about 110,000 clones, 65% to 85% being singletons. Looked up from germline, CDR1 is SGHNT and CDR2 is YYREEE (reference sequence). CDR3 length: 16 residues. V dropped 1 base and J dropped 2; count of bases not matched to a gene: 6. The rearrangement uses TRBV5-4 and TRBJ2-3; 8 nucleotides match TRBD1. The source was peripheral blood, collected on day 0 of AZD1222 vaccination. The sequence was obtained from an adult in good health. In DNA form, the CDR3 reads TGTGCCAGCAGCTTGAAGTCAGGGGGCTACACAGATACGCAGTATTTT. Residues: CASSLKSGGYTDTQYF.